A single sample is the source of the 8 T cell receptor beta chains below, sequenced in a study of blood T cell repertoires in COVID-19 (TCRdb year 2020). The library was generated by the immunoSEQ multiplex PCR assay. TCRdb holds this immuneACCESS table with in-frame rearrangements only. Some clones are missing; in checked studies, unresolved V genes explain under half, and the rest has no known cause. A total of roughly 400,000 clones appear in this sample, roughly 90% of them only once. Just over 0.85% of the sample is held by the ten biggest clonotypes. Sequenced input: PBMCs or T cells enriched from blood (not recorded which). The receptors were gathered from a woman between 40 and 55 years old who had been exposed to COVID-19.

This clone was seen just once. This chain connects TRBV5-6 to TRBJ1-2; D uncertain. Germline V gene sequence: CDR1 SGHDT, CDR2 YYEEEE. This CDR3 is built from 14 residues. Trimming took off 2 bases at V and 6 bases at J, with 14 bases between the two ends. For the CDR3, the DNA is TGTGCCAGCAGCTTCGGGCAGGCTAGCGATGGCTACACCTTC. Translated, it gives CASSFGQASDGYTF.

The V and J genes are TRBV10-3 and TRBJ2-3; D possibly corresponds to TRBD2 (5 bases). Trimming removed 0 bases from V and 9 bases from J, with 10 bases in between. The germline V gene encodes CDR1 ENHRY and CDR2 SYGVKD. This CDR3 contains 13 residues. The CDR3 nucleotides are TGTGCCATCAGTGAGTCGGGTGGAGGCACGCAGTATTTT. It codes for CAISESGGGTQYF.

This sequence joins TRBV7-9 and TRBJ2-2; 9 bases align to TRBD2. The CDR3 contains 16 residues. With V trimmed by 5 bases and J by 4 bases, 8 bases remained unmatched. CDR1 and CDR2 from the germline V gene are SEHNR and FQNEAQ (reference sequence). CDR3 protein: CASSTSSGGPTGELFF. DNA for the CDR3: TGTGCCAGCAGCACTAGTAGCGGGGGACCCACCGGGGAGCTGTTTTTT.

CDR3 protein: CASSTSGQPYGYTF. CDR3 coding DNA: TGTGCCAGTAGTACCTCGGGACAACCCTATGGCTACACCTTC. V usage is TRBV19 and J usage is TRBJ1-2; weak D call: TRBD1 (6 bases). Germline V gives CDR1 LNHDA, CDR2 SQIVND (reference sequence). Trimming took 4 bases from V and 4 from J, leaving 13 bases between them. This CDR3 has 14 amino acids.

The chain recombines TRBV11-3 with TRBJ1-2; 12 bases agree with TRBD1. Germline V CDR1 and CDR2: SGHNT, YENEEA. There are 16 residues in the CDR3. With V trimmed by 2 bases and J by 4 bases, 5 bases remained unmatched. DNA for the CDR3: TGTGCCAGCAGCTTAACCGGGACAGGGGGCACCTATGGCTACACCTTC. This translates into CASSLTGTGGTYGYTF.

This clone was counted a few times. The rearrangement uses TRBV19 and TRBJ2-7; TRBD1 agrees at 9 bases. V trimming: 4 bases; J trimming: 3 bases; junction bases outside the gene matches: 7. Germline CDR1 reads LNHDA; CDR2 reads SQIVND (reference sequence). The CDR3 is 15 amino acids. The CDR3: CASSTGTGTCYEQYF. The CDR3 nucleotides read TGTGCCAGTAGTACCGGGACAGGGACGTGCTACGAGCAGTACTTC.

The chain links TRBV15 to TRBJ2-1; 13 bases map to TRBD2. The V segment lost 5 bases and the J segment 8 bases; nucleotides outside the gene matches: 9. CDR1 is LNHNV and CDR2 is YYDKDF in the germline V gene (reference sequence). The CDR3 loop spans 16 amino acids. The CDR3 region has the DNA TGTGCCACCAGCCCGAGACTAGCGGGAGGTTTCTATGAGCAGTTCTTC. It is translated as CATSPRLAGGFYEQFF.

This chain joins TRBV12-3 or TRBV12-4 and TRBJ1-2; D might be TRBD1 (5 bases). Deletions cut 8 bases from V and 8 bases from J, with 18 bases between. This CDR3 spans 13 amino acids. The CDR3 region has the DNA TGTGCCAGCCTGCGGGACGCCCTAGGGGGCTACACCTTC. It translates to CASLRDALGGYTF.